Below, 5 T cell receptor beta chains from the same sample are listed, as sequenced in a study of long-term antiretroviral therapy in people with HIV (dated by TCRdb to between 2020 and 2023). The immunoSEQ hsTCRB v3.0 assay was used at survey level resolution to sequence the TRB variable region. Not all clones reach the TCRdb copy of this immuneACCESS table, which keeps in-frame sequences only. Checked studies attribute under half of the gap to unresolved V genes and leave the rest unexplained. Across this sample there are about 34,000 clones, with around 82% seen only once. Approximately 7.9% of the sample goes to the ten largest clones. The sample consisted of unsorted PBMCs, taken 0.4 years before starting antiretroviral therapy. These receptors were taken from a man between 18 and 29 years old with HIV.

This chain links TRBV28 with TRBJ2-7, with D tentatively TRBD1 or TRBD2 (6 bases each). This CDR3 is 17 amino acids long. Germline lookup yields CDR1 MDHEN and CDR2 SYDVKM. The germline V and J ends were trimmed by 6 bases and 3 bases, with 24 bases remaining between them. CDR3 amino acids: CASSQRGYTGTVYEQYF. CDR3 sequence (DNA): TGTGCCAGCAGCCAAAGGGGGTACACAGGGACTGTCTACGAGCAGTACTTC.

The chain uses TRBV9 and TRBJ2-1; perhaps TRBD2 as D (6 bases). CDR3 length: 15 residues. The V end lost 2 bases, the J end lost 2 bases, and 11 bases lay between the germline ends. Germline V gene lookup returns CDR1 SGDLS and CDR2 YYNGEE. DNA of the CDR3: TGTGCCAGCAGCGTTGCCGGGAGTCCCTACAATGAGCAGTTCTTC. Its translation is CASSVAGSPYNEQFF.

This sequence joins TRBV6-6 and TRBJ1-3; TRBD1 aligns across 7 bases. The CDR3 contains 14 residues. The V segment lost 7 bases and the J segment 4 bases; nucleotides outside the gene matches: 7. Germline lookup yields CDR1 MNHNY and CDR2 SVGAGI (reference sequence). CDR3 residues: CASIREGAGNTIYF. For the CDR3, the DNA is TGTGCCAGCATCCGAGAGGGGGCGGGAAACACCATATATTTT.

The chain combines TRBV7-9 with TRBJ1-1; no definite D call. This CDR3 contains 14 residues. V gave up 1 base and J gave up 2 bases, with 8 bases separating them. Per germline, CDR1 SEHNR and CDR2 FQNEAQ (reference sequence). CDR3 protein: CASSLGQLNTEAFF. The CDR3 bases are TGTGCCAGCAGCTTAGGGCAGCTTAACACTGAAGCTTTCTTT.

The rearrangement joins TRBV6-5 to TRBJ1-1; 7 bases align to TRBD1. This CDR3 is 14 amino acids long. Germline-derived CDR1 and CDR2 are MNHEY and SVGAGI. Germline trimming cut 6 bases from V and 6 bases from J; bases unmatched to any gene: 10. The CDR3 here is CASSLTQGGAEAFF. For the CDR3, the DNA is TGTGCCAGCAGCCTAACGCAGGGGGGAGCTGAAGCTTTCTTT.